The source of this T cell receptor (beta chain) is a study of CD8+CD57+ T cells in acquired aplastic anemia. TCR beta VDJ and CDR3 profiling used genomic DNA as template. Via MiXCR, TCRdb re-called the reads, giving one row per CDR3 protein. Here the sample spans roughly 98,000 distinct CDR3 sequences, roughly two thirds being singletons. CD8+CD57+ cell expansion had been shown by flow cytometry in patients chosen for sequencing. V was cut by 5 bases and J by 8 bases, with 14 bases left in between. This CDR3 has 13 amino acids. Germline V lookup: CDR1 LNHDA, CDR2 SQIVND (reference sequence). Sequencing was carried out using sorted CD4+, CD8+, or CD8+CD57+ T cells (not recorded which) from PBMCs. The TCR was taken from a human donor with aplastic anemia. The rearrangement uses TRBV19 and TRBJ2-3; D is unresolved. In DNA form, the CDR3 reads TGTGCCAGTAGTCCAGCTTTGTTGAGTACGCAGTATTTT. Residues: CASSPALLSTQYF.